Presented here are 31 T cell receptor beta chains from one specimen sequenced in a study of early T cells in non-severe SARS-CoV-2 infection. TCRdb reprocessed the 5' RACE reads via MiXCR and lists one record per CDR3 protein. This table holds 60,000 to 75,000 distinct CDR3 sequences, about 12% found once. Sequences were derived from whole blood, sampled at baseline. These receptor sequences come from an adult who was a healthcare worker with PCR-confirmed SARS-CoV-2 infection or an uninfected control (not recorded which).

This clonotype has a handful of counts. This sequence joins TRBV19 and TRBJ2-2, with D perhaps TRBD2 (6 bases). CDR3 length: 14 amino acids. V lost 6 bases, J lost 6 bases, and 14 bases lay in between. From germline, CDR1 is LNHDA and CDR2 SQIVND (reference sequence). CDR3 nucleotides: TGTGCCAGTAGCATCGTGGGGGAGGCCGGGGAGCTGTTTTTT. Translated: CASSIVGEAGELFF. The full variable domain, in which reference TRBV19 and TRBJ2-2 provide the parts outside the CDR3, is DGGITQSPKYLFRKEGQNVTLSCEQNLNHDAMYWYRQDPGQGLRLIYYSQIVNDFQKGDIAEGYSVSREKKESFPLTVTSAQKNPTAFYLCASSIVGEAGELFFGEGSRLTVL.

This chain uses TRBV6-1 with TRBJ2-7; no definite D call. Germline CDR1 and CDR2: MNHNS and SASEGT. This CDR3 has 15 residues. The V end was cut by 4 bases, the J end by 0 bases, with 13 bases between. The CDR3 loop is CASSARTVSSYEQYF. CDR3 coding DNA: TGTGCCAGCAGTGCCCGGACGGTGAGCTCCTACGAGCAGTACTTC.

This clonotype has only a few counts. As DNA, the CDR3 is TGTGCCAGCAGTTATTCCGGGACGGCGGGCGAGCAGTACTTC. Its protein product is CASSYSGTAGEQYF. J is TRBJ2-7 and V is TRBV6-5; D may correspond to TRBD1 or TRBD2 (5 bases each). The CDR3 runs 14 residues. V lost 3 bases, J lost 6 bases, and 15 bases lay in between. From germline, CDR1 is MNHEY and CDR2 SVGAGI.

The table lists this clonotype with a few counts. The genes are TRBV2 and TRBJ1-2; D unclear. The CDR3 extends over 11 amino acids. CDR1 and CDR2 from the germline V gene are SNHLY and FYNNEI. V lost 7 bases, J lost 5 bases, and 8 bases lay in between. The CDR3 sequence is CASTRLYGYTF. The CDR3, as DNA: TGTGCCAGCACCAGGTTATATGGCTACACCTTC.

The chain has TRBV10-3 and TRBJ2-3; 7 positions agree with TRBD1. This CDR3 spans 16 amino acids. After removal of 4 bases from V and 4 bases from J, the junction contained 11 bases not matched to a gene. CDR1 ENHRY and CDR2 SYGVKD come from the germline V gene. CDR3 protein: CAISGFIGQGADTQYF. DNA of the CDR3: TGTGCCATCAGTGGTTTTATCGGTCAGGGGGCAGATACGCAGTATTTT.

This clonotype appeared once. The chain couples TRBV28 to TRBJ2-7, with a possible D match to TRBD1 (6 bases). The CDR3 loop spans 14 amino acids. The V and J ends lost 3 bases and 5 bases respectively, with 14 bases between them. Germline values: CDR1 MDHEN, CDR2 SYDVKM. DNA for the CDR3: TGTGCCAGCAGTTTTGGCGGACAGCAAAACGAGCAGTACTTC. This gives the protein CASSFGGQQNEQYF.

The table lists this clonotype with a few counts. This rearrangement joins TRBV27 to TRBJ1-2; a possible D gene is TRBD1 (5 bases). The CDR3 runs to 13 residues. Looked up from germline, CDR1 is MNHEY and CDR2 is SMNVEV (reference sequence). V was shortened by 3 bases and J by 4 bases, with 9 bases between the two germline ends. CDR3 in amino acids: CASSLSQGYGYTF. The CDR3, as DNA: TGTGCCAGCAGTTTGTCCCAGGGCTATGGCTACACCTTC.

This clonotype was detected a few times. This chain uses TRBV7-9 with TRBJ2-1; 14 bases map to TRBD2. Germline lookup yields CDR1 SEHNR and CDR2 FQNEAQ (reference sequence). The CDR3 spans 15 residues. V gave up 5 bases and J gave up 6 bases; unmatched junction bases: 3. Here the CDR3 DNA reads TGTGCCAGCAGCCCAGGGACTAGCGGGAGCAATGAGCAGTTCTTC. Translating it yields CASSPGTSGSNEQFF.

The V gene is TRBV3-1, the J gene TRBJ1-5; tentative D call: TRBD1 (5 bases). This CDR3 has 15 residues. Trimming stripped 2 bases from V and 7 bases from J, with 15 bases between. The germline gives CDR1 LGHDT, CDR2 YNNKEL (reference sequence). In DNA form, the CDR3 reads TGTGCCAGCAGCCAATTTTCGGGGGATAGACAGCCCCAGCATTTT. Encoded protein: CASSQFSGDRQPQHF.

This clonotype has a handful of counts. In DNA form, the CDR3 reads TGTGCCAGCAGTTTGGGAGGTTACTTGGATACGCAGTATTTT. As protein: CASSLGGYLDTQYF. This sequence joins TRBV12-3 or TRBV12-4 and TRBJ2-3; D is possibly TRBD2 (6 bases). The V end lost 3 bases, the J end lost 6 bases, and 13 bases lay between the germline ends. CDR3 size: 14 residues.

The chain carries TRBV27 and TRBJ1-4; D might be TRBD1 (6 bases). Germline V CDR1 and CDR2: MNHEY, SMNVEV (reference sequence). CDR3 length equals 13 residues. Trimming stripped 6 bases from V and 6 bases from J, with 11 bases between. The CDR3 region has the DNA TGTGCCAGCAGGCTCCACAGGGATGAAAAACTGTTTTTT. It encodes CASRLHRDEKLFF.

This clonotype was counted a few times. V usage is TRBV7-9 and J usage is TRBJ2-1, with a possible D match to TRBD2 (5 bases). This CDR3 has 14 residues. Trimming cost V 4 bases and J 9 bases, with 16 bases left between them. The germline CDR1 and CDR2 sequences are SEHNR and FQNEAQ (reference sequence). CDR3 residues: CASSSGRREGEQFF. DNA of the CDR3: TGTGCCAGCAGCTCAGGCCGCAGAGAGGGTGAGCAGTTCTTC.

This clonotype was detected a few times. The chain is built from TRBV6-1 and TRBJ1-1; a possible D gene is TRBD1 (6 bases). The CDR3 is 14 amino acids. The germline CDR1 and CDR2 sequences are MNHNS and SASEGT. With 8 bases removed from V and 0 bases from J, the gap between germline ends came to 13 bases. CDR3 sequence reads: CASSIGGMNTEAFF. The DNA of the CDR3 is TGTGCCAGCTCAATAGGGGGGATGAACACTGAAGCTTTCTTT.

The chain is built from TRBV28 and TRBJ1-2; 10 bases are a match to TRBD1. This CDR3 has 14 amino acids. The V gene end was trimmed by 3 bases and the J gene end by 4 bases; junction bases not matched to a gene: 2. Germline CDR1 and CDR2: MDHEN and SYDVKM. The CDR3 protein is CASSFGDRGYGYTF. In nucleotides, the CDR3 is TGTGCCAGCAGTTTCGGGGACAGGGGCTATGGCTACACCTTC.

This clonotype was seen a few times. The chain joins TRBV28 to TRBJ2-7; possibly TRBD2 for D (6 bases). The CDR3 is made up of 14 amino acids. Per the germline V gene, CDR1 is MDHEN and CDR2 is SYDVKM. Trimming removed 6 bases from V and 4 bases from J, with 16 bases in between. CDR3 residues: CASRRGSGLYEQYF. The CDR3 DNA sequence: TGTGCCAGCAGGAGGGGTAGCGGTTTATACGAGCAGTACTTC.

CDR3 DNA sequence: TGTGCCAGCTCACCACCGATCACTAGCGGGGAGGGCTACAATGAGCAGTTCTTC. Translating it yields CASSPPITSGEGYNEQFF. This sequence joins TRBV18 and TRBJ2-1; 10 nucleotides match TRBD2. Germline-derived CDR1 and CDR2 are KGHSH and LQKENI. V was clipped by 0 bases and J by 3 bases; unmatched bases: 8. CDR3 size: 18 residues.

This clonotype was counted ten times or more. The rearrangement uses TRBV18 and TRBJ2-1; tentatively, D is TRBD1 or TRBD2 (6 bases each). This CDR3 spans 15 amino acids. Trimming shortened V by 6 bases and J by 2 bases, and 14 bases separated the two germline ends. The germline V gene encodes CDR1 KGHSH and CDR2 LQKENI. The CDR3 protein is CASSRGGGTYNEQFF. CDR3 nucleotide sequence: TGTGCCAGCTCCAGGGGAGGAGGGACCTACAATGAGCAGTTCTTC.

The J gene is TRBJ1-4, the V gene TRBV20-1, with D maybe TRBD1 (5 bases). V was clipped by 4 bases and J by 3 bases, with 21 bases between them. Per germline, CDR1 DFQATT and CDR2 SNEGSKA (reference sequence). CDR3 length: 17 amino acids. CDR3 in amino acids: CSATPAGLGPSNEKLFF. The DNA for the CDR3 is TGCAGTGCTACGCCCGCAGGGTTGGGGCCATCTAATGAAAAACTGTTTTTT.

The sample holds many counts of this clonotype. The rearrangement links TRBV20-1 to TRBJ2-7, with D perhaps matching TRBD2 (7 bases). Germline values: CDR1 DFQATT, CDR2 SNEGSKA (reference sequence). The length of the CDR3 is 14 residues. V lost 5 bases and J lost 2, with 16 bases in between. The CDR3 DNA sequence: TGCAGTGCTCGGGGGCGGGAGAGTACCTACGAGCAGTACTTC. This codes for CSARGRESTYEQYF.

The CDR3 protein is CASSEVVGAVAGELFF. CDR3 nucleotides: TGTGCCAGCAGTGAGGTTGTGGGCGCGGTAGCCGGGGAGCTGTTTTTT. This chain uses TRBV25-1 with TRBJ2-2; D is unclear. V lost 3 bases and J 6 bases, leaving 17 bases between the germline ends. The length of the CDR3 is 16 residues. Germline lookup yields CDR1 MGHDK and CDR2 SYGVNS.

The chain uses TRBV12-3 or TRBV12-4 and TRBJ1-1, with D possibly matching TRBD1 (6 bases). Trimming pared 5 bases from V and 4 bases from J, leaving 17 bases between. The CDR3 totals 15 residues. Written as DNA, the CDR3 is TGTGCCAGCAGTATCCACCGCAGGGGCAGCACTGAAGCTTTCTTT. It translates to CASSIHRRGSTEAFF.

This chain uses TRBV7-7 with TRBJ2-5; either TRBD1 or TRBD2 may supply D (5 bases each). The CDR3 is 15 residues long. The germline gives CDR1 SSHAT, CDR2 FNYEAQ (reference sequence). The germline V and J ends were trimmed by 2 bases and 4 bases, with 14 bases remaining between them. As DNA, the CDR3 is TGTGCCAGCAGCTTATCCGGGGTAGGGGTAGAGACCCAGTACTTC. Translation gives CASSLSGVGVETQYF.

The V gene is TRBV14, the J gene TRBJ2-7; D is undetermined. CDR1 is SGHDN and CDR2 is FVKESK in the germline V gene. The CDR3 runs to 12 residues. V lost 3 bases, J lost 5 bases, and 8 bases lay in between. CDR3 DNA sequence: TGTGCCAGCAGCCAGAGACCGCACGAGCAGTACTTC. Amino acids: CASSQRPHEQYF.

The sample holds a few counts of this clonotype. The chain joins TRBV29-1 to TRBJ1-1; D remains ambiguous. The CDR3 has 15 amino acids. V shed 5 bases and J shed 0 bases, with 16 bases lying between them. The germline gives CDR1 SQVTM, CDR2 ANQGSEA. The CDR3 DNA reads as TGCAGCGTTAGCGACGCGTTCCCCGTGAACACTGAAGCTTTCTTT. This gives the protein CSVSDAFPVNTEAFF.

The chain has TRBV2 and TRBJ2-4, with TRBD2 matching 11 bases. From germline, CDR1 is SNHLY and CDR2 FYNNEI. The trim removed 9 bases at V and 3 bases at J, leaving 7 bases unmatched. The CDR3 spans 15 residues. The DNA of the CDR3 is TGTGCCAGTAAGATAGCGGGAGGGGACAAAAACATTCAGTACTTC. Its protein is CASKIAGGDKNIQYF.

This clonotype has only a few counts. The chain has TRBV7-9 and TRBJ2-3, with 15 bases aligning to TRBD2. V lost 5 bases and J lost 5; bases outside the gene matches: 8. Germline V gene data show CDR1 as SEHNR and CDR2 as FQNEAQ (reference sequence). The CDR3 is 17 amino acids. The CDR3 sequence is CASSPRTSGRAEDTQYF. CDR3 sequence (DNA): TGTGCCAGCAGCCCTCGGACTAGCGGGAGGGCGGAAGATACGCAGTATTTT.

The chain is built from TRBV6-1 and TRBJ2-1; TRBD2 matches 9 bases. The V segment lost 9 bases and the J segment 9 bases; nucleotides outside the gene matches: 15. This CDR3 region has 15 residues. Looked up from germline, CDR1 is MNHNS and CDR2 is SASEGT. The CDR3 nucleotides are TGTGCCAGTGCCCCGGGCCTAGCGGGAATGCGTGAGCAGTTCTTC. Translating gives CASAPGLAGMREQFF.

The V call is TRBV4-2, the J call TRBJ2-6; D remains ambiguous. CDR1 LGHNA and CDR2 YNFKEQ come from the germline V gene. This CDR3 region has 14 residues. V gave up 0 bases and J gave up 3 bases, with 3 bases separating them. The CDR3 reads CASSQDLGANVLTF. DNA for the CDR3: TGTGCCAGCAGCCAAGATCTTGGGGCCAACGTCCTGACTTTC.

This clonotype was detected ten times or more. The chain joins TRBV2 to TRBJ1-2, with 9 nucleotides matching TRBD1. CDR3 length equals 15 residues. V was pared by 2 bases and J by 4 bases, with 5 bases of the junction left unmatched. Germline values: CDR1 SNHLY, CDR2 FYNNEI. The CDR3: CASSERDRDVYGYTF. The CDR3 DNA sequence: TGTGCCAGCAGTGAACGGGACAGGGACGTCTATGGCTACACCTTC.

This sequence joins TRBV11-2 and TRBJ2-1, with TRBD2 identical over 10 bases. The junction had 9 bases not matched to a gene; V was cut back by 4 bases and J by 6 bases. The CDR3 consists of 16 residues. CDR1 and CDR2 (germline): SGHAT, FQNNGV. For the CDR3, the DNA is TGTGCCAGCAGCTCATTAGCGGGAGGTAAATTCAATGAGCAGTTCTTC. It translates to CASSSLAGGKFNEQFF.

This chain uses TRBV7-9 with TRBJ1-1, with 8 bases aligning to TRBD1. The CDR3 sequence is 16 residues long. Per germline, CDR1 SEHNR and CDR2 FQNEAQ (reference sequence). After removal of 4 bases from V and 3 bases from J, the junction contained 10 bases not matched to a gene. The CDR3 loop is CASSSRTGPRDTEAFF. The CDR3 bases are TGTGCCAGCAGCTCCCGGACAGGGCCAAGAGACACTGAAGCTTTCTTT.